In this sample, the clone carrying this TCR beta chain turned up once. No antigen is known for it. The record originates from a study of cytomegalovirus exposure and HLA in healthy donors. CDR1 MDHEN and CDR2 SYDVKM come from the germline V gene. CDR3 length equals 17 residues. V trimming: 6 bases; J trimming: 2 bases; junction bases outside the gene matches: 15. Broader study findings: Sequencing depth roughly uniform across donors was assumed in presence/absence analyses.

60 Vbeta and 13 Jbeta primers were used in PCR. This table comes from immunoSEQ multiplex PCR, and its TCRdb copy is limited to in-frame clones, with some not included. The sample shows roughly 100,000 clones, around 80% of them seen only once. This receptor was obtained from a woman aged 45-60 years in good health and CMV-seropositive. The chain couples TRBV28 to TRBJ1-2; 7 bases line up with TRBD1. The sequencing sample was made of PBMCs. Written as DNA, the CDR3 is TGTGCCAGCAGGCCTTACGAACACAGGGGAACCAACTATGGCTACACCTTC. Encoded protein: CASRPYEHRGTNYGYTF.